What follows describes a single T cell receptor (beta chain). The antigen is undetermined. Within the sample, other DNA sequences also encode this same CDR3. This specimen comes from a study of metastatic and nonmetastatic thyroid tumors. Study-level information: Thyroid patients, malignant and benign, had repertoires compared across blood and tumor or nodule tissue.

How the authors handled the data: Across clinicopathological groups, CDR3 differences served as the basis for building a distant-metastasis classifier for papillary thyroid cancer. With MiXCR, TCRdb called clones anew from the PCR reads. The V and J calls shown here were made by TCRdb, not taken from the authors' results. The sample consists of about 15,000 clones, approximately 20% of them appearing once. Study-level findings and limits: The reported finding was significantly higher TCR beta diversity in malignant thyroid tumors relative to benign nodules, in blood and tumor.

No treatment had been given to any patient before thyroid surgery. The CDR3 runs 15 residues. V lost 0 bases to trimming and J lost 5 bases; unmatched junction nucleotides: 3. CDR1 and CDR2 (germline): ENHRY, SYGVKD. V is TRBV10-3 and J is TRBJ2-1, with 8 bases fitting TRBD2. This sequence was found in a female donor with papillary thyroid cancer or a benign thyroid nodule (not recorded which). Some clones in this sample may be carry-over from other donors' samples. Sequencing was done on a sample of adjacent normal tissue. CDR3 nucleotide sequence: TGTGCCATCAGTGAGTCCCAGCGGGGGCACAATGAGCAGTTCTTC. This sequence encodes CAISESQRGHNEQFF.